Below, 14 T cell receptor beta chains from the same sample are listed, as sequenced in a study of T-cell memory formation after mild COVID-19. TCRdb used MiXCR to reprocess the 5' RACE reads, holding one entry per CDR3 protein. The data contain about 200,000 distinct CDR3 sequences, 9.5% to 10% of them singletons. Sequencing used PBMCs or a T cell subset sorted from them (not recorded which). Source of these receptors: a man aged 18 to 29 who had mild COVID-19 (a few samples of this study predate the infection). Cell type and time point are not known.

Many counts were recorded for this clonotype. For the CDR3, the DNA is TGTGCCAGCCCCGGTGATAGCGGGGGCTATAAGCTCCAGTTCTTC. Translation gives CASPGDSGGYKLQFF. This chain joins TRBV5-5 and TRBJ2-1; TRBD2 matches 9 bases. CDR1 SGHKS and CDR2 YYEKEE come from the germline V gene (reference sequence). V gave up 7 bases and J gave up 13 bases; unmatched junction bases: 18. The CDR3 consists of 15 residues.

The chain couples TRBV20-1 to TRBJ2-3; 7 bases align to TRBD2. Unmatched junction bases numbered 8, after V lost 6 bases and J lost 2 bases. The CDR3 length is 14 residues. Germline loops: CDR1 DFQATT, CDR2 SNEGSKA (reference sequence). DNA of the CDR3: TGCAGTGCCGTCCTAGCGGCCTACACAGATACGCAGTATTTT. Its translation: CSAVLAAYTDTQYF.

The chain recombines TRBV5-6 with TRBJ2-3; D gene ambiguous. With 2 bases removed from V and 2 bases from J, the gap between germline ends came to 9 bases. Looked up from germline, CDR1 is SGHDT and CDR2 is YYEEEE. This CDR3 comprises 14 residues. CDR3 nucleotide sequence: TGTGCCAGCAGCTTTGGTGGTAACACAGATACGCAGTATTTT. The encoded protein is CASSFGGNTDTQYF.

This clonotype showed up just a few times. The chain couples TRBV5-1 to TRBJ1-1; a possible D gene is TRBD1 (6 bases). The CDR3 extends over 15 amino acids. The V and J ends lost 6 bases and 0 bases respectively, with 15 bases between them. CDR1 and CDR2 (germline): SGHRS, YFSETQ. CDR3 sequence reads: CASTDRQGMNTEAFF. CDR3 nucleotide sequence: TGCGCCAGCACTGATCGGCAGGGGATGAACACTGAAGCTTTCTTT.

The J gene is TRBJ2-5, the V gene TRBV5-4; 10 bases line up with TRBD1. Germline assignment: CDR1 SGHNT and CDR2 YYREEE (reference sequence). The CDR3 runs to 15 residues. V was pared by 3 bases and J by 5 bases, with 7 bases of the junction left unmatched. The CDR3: CASSSTGQGMETQYF. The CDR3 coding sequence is TGTGCCAGCAGCTCCACGGGACAGGGGATGGAGACCCAGTACTTC.

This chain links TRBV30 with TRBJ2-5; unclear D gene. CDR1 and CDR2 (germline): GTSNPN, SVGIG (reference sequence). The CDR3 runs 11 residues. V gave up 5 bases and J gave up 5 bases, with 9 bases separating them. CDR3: CAWARWETQYF. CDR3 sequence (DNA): TGTGCCTGGGCGCGCTGGGAGACCCAGTACTTC.

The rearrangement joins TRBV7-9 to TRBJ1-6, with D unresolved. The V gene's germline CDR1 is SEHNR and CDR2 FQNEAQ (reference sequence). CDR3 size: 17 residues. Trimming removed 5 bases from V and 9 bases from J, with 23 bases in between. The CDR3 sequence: CASSPRGPGVGSSPLHF. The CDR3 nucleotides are TGTGCCAGCAGCCCCCGCGGGCCGGGAGTGGGATCTTCACCCCTCCACTTT.

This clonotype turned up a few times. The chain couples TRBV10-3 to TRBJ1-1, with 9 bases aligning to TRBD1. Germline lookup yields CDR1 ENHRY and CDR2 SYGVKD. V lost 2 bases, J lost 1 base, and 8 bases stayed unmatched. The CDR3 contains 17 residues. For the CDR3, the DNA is TGTGCCATCAGTGAGGGGATGCAGGGACAGGGGAACACTGAAGCTTTCTTT. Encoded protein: CAISEGMQGQGNTEAFF.

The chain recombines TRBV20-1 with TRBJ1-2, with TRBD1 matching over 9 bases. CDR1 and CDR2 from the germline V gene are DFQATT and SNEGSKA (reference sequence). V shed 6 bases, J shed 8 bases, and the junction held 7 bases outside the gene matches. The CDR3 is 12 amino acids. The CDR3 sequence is CSAEGQGEGYTF. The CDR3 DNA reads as TGCAGTGCGGAGGGACAGGGCGAAGGCTACACCTTC.

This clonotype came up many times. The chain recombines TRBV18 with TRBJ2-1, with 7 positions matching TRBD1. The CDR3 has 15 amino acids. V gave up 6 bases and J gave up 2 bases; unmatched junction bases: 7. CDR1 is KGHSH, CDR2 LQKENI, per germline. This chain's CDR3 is CASSHDRVPYNEQFF. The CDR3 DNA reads TGTGCCAGCTCGCATGACAGGGTTCCCTACAATGAGCAGTTCTTC.

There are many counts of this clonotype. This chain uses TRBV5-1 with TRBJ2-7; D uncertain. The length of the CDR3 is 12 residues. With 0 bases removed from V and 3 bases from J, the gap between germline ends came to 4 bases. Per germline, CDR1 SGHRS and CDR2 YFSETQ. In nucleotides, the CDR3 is TGCGCCAGCAGCTTGGGGTACTACGAGCAGTACTTC. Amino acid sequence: CASSLGYYEQYF.

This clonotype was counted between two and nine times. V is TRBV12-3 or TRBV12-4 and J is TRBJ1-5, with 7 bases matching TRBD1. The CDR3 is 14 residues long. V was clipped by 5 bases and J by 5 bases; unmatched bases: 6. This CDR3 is CASSLTGVYQPQHF. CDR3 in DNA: TGTGCCAGCAGTCTTACAGGGGTGTATCAGCCCCAGCATTTT.

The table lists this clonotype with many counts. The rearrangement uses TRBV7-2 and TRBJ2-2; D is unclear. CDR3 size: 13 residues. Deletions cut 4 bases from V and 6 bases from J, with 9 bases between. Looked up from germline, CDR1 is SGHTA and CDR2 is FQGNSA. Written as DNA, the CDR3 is TGTGCCAGCAGCTGGCTAGGTCCCGGGGAGCTGTTTTTT. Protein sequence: CASSWLGPGELFF.

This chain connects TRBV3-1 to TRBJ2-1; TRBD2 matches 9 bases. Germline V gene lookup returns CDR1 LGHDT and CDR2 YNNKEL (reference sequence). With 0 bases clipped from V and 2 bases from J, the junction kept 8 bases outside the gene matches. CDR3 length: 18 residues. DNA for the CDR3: TGTGCCAGCAGCCAAGAATCGAGGCGGGGGGGTACCTACAATGAGCAGTTCTTC. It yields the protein CASSQESRRGGTYNEQFF.